This T cell receptor beta chain is drawn from a study of cytomegalovirus exposure and HLA in healthy donors. Notes on the study in general: Further analysis, carried out later, found HLA-associated TCR beta chains more clonally expanded than equally common other chains.

V lost 1 base, J lost 2 bases, and 12 bases lay in between. CDR1 and CDR2 (germline): SGHTA, FQGTGA. CDR3 length equals 17 residues. On this clone: The antigen is not known.

Researchers ran the PCR with 60 Vbeta and 13 Jbeta primers. Assay used: immunoSEQ multiplex PCR; TCRdb lists only in-frame clones, some missing. The repertoire holds about 250,000 clones, around 66% seen once, with 2% to 2.5% in the top ten. Sequencing was performed on PBMCs. This TCR was recovered from a female donor in good health and CMV-seronegative. J is TRBJ2-6 and V is TRBV7-3, with unresolved D. CDR3 in amino acids: CASSLRAVLPGANVLTF. The CDR3 DNA is TGTGCCAGCAGCTTAAGGGCCGTCCTACCTGGGGCCAACGTCCTGACTTTC.